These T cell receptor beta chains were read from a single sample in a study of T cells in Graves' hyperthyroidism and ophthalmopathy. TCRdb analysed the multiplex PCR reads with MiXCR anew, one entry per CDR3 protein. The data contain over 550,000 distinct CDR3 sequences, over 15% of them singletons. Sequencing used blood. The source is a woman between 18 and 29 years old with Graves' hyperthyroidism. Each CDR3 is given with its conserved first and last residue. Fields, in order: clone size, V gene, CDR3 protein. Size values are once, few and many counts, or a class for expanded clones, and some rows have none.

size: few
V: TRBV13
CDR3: CASSLDFYEQFF

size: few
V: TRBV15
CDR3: CATSRLDRAAKETQYF

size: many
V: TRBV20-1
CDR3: CSARIGGSKNIQYF

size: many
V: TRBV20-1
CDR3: CSARATGLDGYTF

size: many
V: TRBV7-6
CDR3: CASSLGGGKQDTQYF

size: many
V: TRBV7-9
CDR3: CASSLGLAGPLEQFF

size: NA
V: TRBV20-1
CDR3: CSAHPGQGNNSPLHF

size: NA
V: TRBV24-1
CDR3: CATSDLRNTGELFF

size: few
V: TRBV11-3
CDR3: CASSLNADSHEQYF

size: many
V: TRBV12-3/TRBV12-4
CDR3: CASSLDGRGDEKLFF

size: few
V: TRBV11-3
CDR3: CASSLGETYRGRNSEAFF

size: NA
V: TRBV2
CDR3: CASRDPQTRYSATNEKLFF

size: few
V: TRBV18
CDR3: CASSIGQTSYEQYF